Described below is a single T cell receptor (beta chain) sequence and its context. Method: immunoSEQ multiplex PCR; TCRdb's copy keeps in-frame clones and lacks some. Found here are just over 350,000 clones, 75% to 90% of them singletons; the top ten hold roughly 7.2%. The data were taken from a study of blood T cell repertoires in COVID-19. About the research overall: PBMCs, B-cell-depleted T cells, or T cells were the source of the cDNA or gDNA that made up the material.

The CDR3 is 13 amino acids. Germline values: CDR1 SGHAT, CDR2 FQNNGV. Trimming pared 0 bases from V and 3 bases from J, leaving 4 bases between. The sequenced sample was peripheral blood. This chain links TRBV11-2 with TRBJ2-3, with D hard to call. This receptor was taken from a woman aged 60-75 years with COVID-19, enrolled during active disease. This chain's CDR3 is CASSLERTDTQYF. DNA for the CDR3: TGTGCCAGCAGCTTAGAACGGACAGATACGCAGTATTTT.